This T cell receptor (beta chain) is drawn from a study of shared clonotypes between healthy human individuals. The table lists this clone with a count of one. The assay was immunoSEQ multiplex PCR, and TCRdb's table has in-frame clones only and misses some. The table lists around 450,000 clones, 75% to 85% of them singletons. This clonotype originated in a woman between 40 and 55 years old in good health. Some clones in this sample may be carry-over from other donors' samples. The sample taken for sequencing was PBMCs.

The CDR3 reads CASSPGTGWEQYF. The CDR3 nucleotides are TGTGCCAGCAGTCCCGGGACAGGGTGGGAGCAGTACTTC. V and J are TRBV7-9 and TRBJ2-7; 9 positions match TRBD1. Germline CDR1 is SEHNR and CDR2 is FQNEAQ (reference sequence). This CDR3 spans 13 amino acids. Germline trimming cut 6 bases from V and 7 bases from J; bases unmatched to any gene: 7.